This T cell receptor beta chain was recovered during a study of vaccination and CD4 T cells after COVID-19. On the study more broadly: Either the Pfizer-BioNTech BNT162b2 or Moderna mRNA-1273 vaccine was given as two doses. Some control cultures received a CEFX pool, which served as the positive control. Others received an HIV-1 Nef pool or no peptide.

Oncomine TCR Beta short-read sequencing was applied to DNA from cultured CD4+ T cells. TCRdb reprocessed the PCR reads with MiXCR, giving one entry per CDR3 protein. Altogether roughly 28,000 distinct CDR3 sequences are present, less than 45% being singletons, with the ten largest covering approximately 5.3%. The time point is: late sampling 161 to 241 days after vaccination in three convalescent patients. Treatment defined: roughly 11-day PBMC culture with coronavirus spike peptide pools or control peptides (ViraFEST assay). Worth noting for this clonotype: Its target is not known.

J gave up 4 bases and V 5 bases, and 12 bases lay outside the gene matches. CDR3 length: 17 residues. CDR1 and CDR2 (germline): SGHVS, FQNEAQ. This chain joins TRBV7-8 and TRBJ2-7; 12 bases align to TRBD1. The sequence came from a human donor who had recovered from COVID-19. The sample in question was CD4+ T cells from blood, cultured in vitro, obtained about 7 months after SARS-CoV-2 vaccination. CDR3 protein: CASSTWAGTGGEYEQYF. The CDR3 DNA reads TGTGCCAGCAGCACCTGGGCCGGGACAGGGGGCGAGTACGAGCAGTACTTC.